What follows describes a single TCR beta chain. Antigen: not known. Genomic DNA (around 2 micrograms) was obtained from cryopreserved PBMCs for construction of TCR beta libraries. The record originates from a study of cytotoxic CD8 clonotypes in ibrutinib-treated CLL. About the research overall: Response sampling came at median around 12 months of treatment, ranging roughly 6 to 40 months.

Study findings and constraints: Under treatment, the uncommon public clonotypes either contracted or remained stable. Sustained-remission and progressing patients' sampling times differed.

Here immunoSEQ multiplex PCR was the method, and the copy in TCRdb shows in-frame clones only, minus some. Of 190,000 or so clones in the sample, 55% to 85% were seen once. This TCR came from a human donor with chronic lymphocytic leukemia. Material: PBMCs, obtained after 24 months of ibrutinib treatment.

CDR3 protein: CASSETAYNEQFF. CDR3 coding DNA: TGTGCCAGCAGCGAGACTGCCTACAATGAGCAGTTCTTC. The chain recombines TRBV21-1 with TRBJ2-1; the table gives TRBD2 as D, unverified against the DNA. TRBV21-1 is a recognized pseudogene. This CDR3 is 13 amino acids long.